This entry lists 29 T cell receptor beta chains sequenced from one sample in a study of shared clonotypes between healthy human individuals. The data were produced by immunoSEQ multiplex PCR, yet TCRdb's version contains in-frame clones alone and is incomplete. There are a few million clones in the sample; 90% to 95% occur only once, and over 0.12% lies in the top ten. What was sequenced was naive CD4+ T cells sorted from blood. As for subset: CD45RA+ positively selected. Every receptor here comes from a young man in good health.

The chain employs TRBV9 and TRBJ2-2, with TRBD1 matching 10 bases. The CDR3 totals 16 residues. The junction had 8 bases not matched to a gene; V was cut back by 3 bases and J by 6 bases. The germline V gene has CDR1 SGDLS and CDR2 YYNGEE. The CDR3 is CASSGRGQGVSGELFF. The CDR3 DNA reads as TGTGCCAGCAGCGGACGAGGACAGGGGGTGTCCGGGGAGCTGTTTTTT. The variable domain in full, with the rest retrieved from reference TRBV9 and TRBJ2-2, is DSGVTQTPKHLITATGQRVTLRCSPRSGDLSVYWYQQSLDQGLQFLIQYYNGEERAKGNILERFSAQQFPDLHSELNLSSLELGDSALYFCASSGRGQGVSGELFFGEGSRLTVL.

The CDR3 sequence: CASRVVGTQYF. The CDR3 DNA sequence: TGTGCCAGCAGGGTAGTTGGGACCCAGTACTTC. The chain recombines TRBV2 with TRBJ2-5; D is unclear. Trimming took 6 bases from V and 7 from J, leaving 9 bases between them. This CDR3 contains 11 residues. Looked up from germline, CDR1 is SNHLY and CDR2 is FYNNEI.

V and J are TRBV2 and TRBJ2-5; 11 bases line up with TRBD1. This CDR3 region has 15 residues. CDR1 is SNHLY, CDR2 FYNNEI, per germline. With V trimmed by 8 bases and J by 3 bases, 8 bases remained unmatched. This chain's CDR3 is CASPAAGQGEETQYF. In DNA form, the CDR3 reads TGTGCCAGCCCTGCGGCGGGACAGGGGGAAGAGACCCAGTACTTC.

The chain combines TRBV7-2 with TRBJ2-5; TRBD2 agrees at 10 bases. The CDR3 length is 17 residues. V gave up 1 base and J gave up 7 bases; unmatched junction bases: 12. Germline CDR1 SGHTA, CDR2 FQGNSA. CDR3: CASSLVAGLAEPGTQYF. In DNA form, the CDR3 reads TGTGCCAGCAGCTTAGTTGCAGGACTAGCGGAGCCAGGGACCCAGTACTTC.

The table lists this clone with a few counts. V usage is TRBV20-1 and J usage is TRBJ2-2; D not resolved. From germline, CDR1 is DFQATT and CDR2 SNEGSKA (reference sequence). V gave up 0 bases and J gave up 6 bases, with 2 bases separating them. The CDR3 runs to 11 residues. For the CDR3, the DNA is TGCAGTGCTAGAGAGGCCGGGGAGCTGTTTTTT. Protein sequence: CSAREAGELFF.

This chain connects TRBV6-6 to TRBJ2-3; either TRBD1 or TRBD2 may fit D (5 bases each). The CDR3 totals 15 residues. CDR1 and CDR2 (germline): MNHNY, SVGAGI (reference sequence). V lost 2 bases to trimming and J lost 5 bases, with 14 bases between them. As DNA, the CDR3 is TGTGCCAGCAGTTACAAGAGGGGTGGGGAAGATACGCAGTATTTT. Translation: CASSYKRGGEDTQYF.

The V call is TRBV9, the J call TRBJ2-2; D might be TRBD1 (6 bases). Germline loops: CDR1 SGDLS, CDR2 YYNGEE. The CDR3 consists of 15 residues. Trimming took off 0 bases at V and 3 bases at J, with 9 bases between the two ends. The DNA for the CDR3 is TGTGCCAGCAGCGTAGGACAGGAATACACCGGGGAGCTGTTTTTT. It translates to CASSVGQEYTGELFF.

The J gene is TRBJ1-1, the V gene TRBV28; 10 positions match TRBD1. The trim removed 5 bases at V and 11 bases at J, leaving 5 bases unmatched. The CDR3 covers 12 residues. Looked up from germline, CDR1 is MDHEN and CDR2 is SYDVKM. CDR3 protein: CASSPSGQGAFF. The CDR3 region has the DNA TGTGCCAGCAGTCCCTCGGGACAGGGGGCTTTCTTT. The full variable domain, in which reference TRBV28 and TRBJ1-1 provide the parts outside the CDR3, is DVKVTQSSRYLVKRTGEKVFLECVQDMDHENMFWYRQDPGLGLRLIYFSYDVKMKEKGDIPEGYSVSREKKERFSLILESASTNQTSMYLCASSPSGQGAFFGQGTRLTVV.

The chain combines TRBV15 with TRBJ1-1; 7 nucleotides agree with TRBD1. The CDR3 extends over 16 amino acids. With V trimmed by 5 bases and J by 2 bases, 11 bases remained unmatched. Germline CDR1 is LNHNV and CDR2 is YYDKDF (reference sequence). The CDR3 DNA follows: TGTGCCACCAGCCCCCGGGACAGCCTTGGCAACACTGAAGCTTTCTTT. It encodes CATSPRDSLGNTEAFF. Filled out from reference TRBV15 and TRBJ1-1, the complete variable domain reads DAMVIQNPRYQVTQFGKPVTLSCSQTLNHNVMYWYQQKSSQAPKLLFHYYDKDFNNEADTPDNFQSRRPNTSFCFLDIRSPGLGDTAMYLCATSPRDSLGNTEAFFGQGTRLTVV.

On this clone itself: The sample holds other DNA sequences that translate to the same CDR3. The chain recombines TRBV14 with TRBJ2-1, with D perhaps matching TRBD2 (5 bases). With 1 base removed from V and 3 bases from J, the gap between germline ends came to 7 bases. This CDR3 comprises 14 residues. Per the germline V gene, CDR1 is SGHDN and CDR2 is FVKESK. This chain's CDR3 is CASSQGGFYNEQFF. The CDR3, as DNA: TGTGCCAGCAGCCAAGGAGGGTTCTACAATGAGCAGTTCTTC.

The J gene is TRBJ1-5, the V gene TRBV21-1. TRBV21-1 is a pseudogene. This CDR3 is built from 15 residues. CDR3 sequence: CASSKGWGPNQPQHF. The CDR3 region has the DNA TGTGCCAGCAGCAAAGGGTGGGGTCCCAATCAGCCCCAGCATTTT.

This clone appeared once. The genes are TRBV2 and TRBJ1-2, with 7 bases fitting TRBD1. Germline CDR1 is SNHLY and CDR2 is FYNNEI. The trim removed 7 bases at V and 7 bases at J, leaving 6 bases unmatched. The length of the CDR3 is 12 residues. The CDR3 loop is CASNLAGGGYTF. The CDR3 region has the DNA TGTGCCAGCAACCTGGCAGGGGGTGGCTACACCTTC.

V and J are TRBV11-2 and TRBJ1-3; D uncertain. Germline CDR1 reads SGHAT; CDR2 reads FQNNGV. The V gene lost 6 bases and the J gene lost 4 bases, with 22 bases spanning the gap. This CDR3 has 17 amino acids. CDR3: CASSSLGRQGVGNTIYF. CDR3 nucleotides: TGTGCCAGCAGTAGCTTAGGGCGTCAAGGAGTCGGAAACACCATATATTTT.

The chain links TRBV30 to TRBJ2-7; D remains ambiguous. Trimming shortened V by 1 base and J by 5 bases, and 12 bases separated the two germline ends. CDR3 size: 13 residues. Germline V lookup: CDR1 GTSNPN, CDR2 SVGIG (reference sequence). CDR3 residues: CAWSGTLIHEQYF. As DNA, the CDR3 is TGTGCCTGGAGTGGAACTCTGATCCACGAGCAGTACTTC.

The table lists this clone with a count of one. This chain joins TRBV5-1 and TRBJ2-3; possible D gene TRBD1, 6 bases. This CDR3 has 19 amino acids. V shed 2 bases and J shed 0 bases, with 22 bases lying between them. Germline CDR1 and CDR2: SGHRS and YFSETQ. CDR3 DNA: TGCGCCAGCAGCTTAACAGGCCAGGGGCCGCCCGGGAGCACAGATACGCAGTATTTT. Its translation: CASSLTGQGPPGSTDTQYF. Full variable domain (missing parts from reference TRBV5-1 and TRBJ2-3): KAGVTQTPRYLIKTRGQQVTLSCSPISGHRSVSWYQQTPGQGLQFLFEYFSETQRNKGNFPGRFSGRQFSNSRSEMNVSTLELGDSALYLCASSLTGQGPPGSTDTQYFGPGTRLTVL.

This rearrangement joins TRBV25-1 to TRBJ1-4, with 11 nucleotides matching TRBD1. The CDR3 runs to 18 residues. Per the germline V gene, CDR1 is MGHDK and CDR2 is SYGVNS. Losses at the gene ends were 5 bases for V and 3 bases for J; bases not matched to a gene: 11. The DNA of the CDR3 is TGTGCCAGCAGTAGGGGGGACAGGGGGATAGGGGCTAATGAAAAACTGTTTTTT. Translation: CASSRGDRGIGANEKLFF.

The rearrangement joins TRBV28 to TRBJ2-7; D is perhaps TRBD2 (5 bases). Germline V gene sequence: CDR1 MDHEN, CDR2 SYDVKM. Trimming removed 1 base from V and 2 bases from J, with 9 bases in between. The length of the CDR3 is 14 residues. Written as DNA, the CDR3 is TGTGCCAGCAGTTTATTCAGCGGAGCCTACGAGCAGTACTTC. It specifies CASSLFSGAYEQYF.

In DNA, the CDR3 is TGCGCCAGCAGCTTGGCCAGGGGGGATCAAGAGACCCAGTACTTC. Amino acids: CASSLARGDQETQYF. V is TRBV5-1 and J is TRBJ2-5; D is possibly TRBD1 (7 bases). The CDR3 extends over 15 amino acids. V lost 0 bases, J lost 2 bases, and 11 bases lay in between. Germline CDR1 reads SGHRS; CDR2 reads YFSETQ.

This clone has more than one count but fewer than ten. This chain uses TRBV6-1 with TRBJ1-5; D call uncertain. The CDR3 has 9 residues. Germline CDR1 is MNHNS and CDR2 is SASEGT. V lost 9 bases and J lost 5, with 2 bases in between. The CDR3 coding sequence is TGTGCCAGTGATCAGCCCCAGCATTTT. As protein: CASDQPQHF.

The chain employs TRBV19 and TRBJ2-2, with unresolved D. CDR1 is LNHDA, CDR2 SQIVND, per germline (reference sequence). Trimming left V 3 bases short and J 3 bases short, with 8 bases between. The CDR3 is 14 residues long. The CDR3 spells CASSILSYTGELFF. DNA of the CDR3: TGTGCCAGTAGTATTTTATCTTACACCGGGGAGCTGTTTTTT.

The gene calls are TRBV10-3 and TRBJ1-6; no clear D gene. V was pared by 9 bases and J by 0 bases, with 6 bases between. Germline loops: CDR1 ENHRY, CDR2 SYGVKD. This CDR3 spans 13 amino acids. In nucleotides, the CDR3 is TGTGCCATACAGAGCTCCTATAATTCACCCCTCCACTTT. Encoded protein: CAIQSSYNSPLHF.

The chain couples TRBV29-1 to TRBJ2-1; D is uncertain. V lost 4 bases and J lost 8, with 15 bases in between. CDR1 is SQVTM and CDR2 is ANQGSEA in the germline V gene. This CDR3 region has 13 residues. The CDR3 spells CSVVGRMMYEQFF. CDR3 nucleotide sequence: TGCAGCGTTGTTGGCAGAATGATGTATGAGCAGTTCTTC.

The V gene is TRBV10-3, the J gene TRBJ1-1; D is undetermined. CDR1 is ENHRY, CDR2 SYGVKD, per germline. Trimming shortened V by 3 bases and J by 11 bases, and 13 bases separated the two germline ends. The CDR3 has 12 amino acids. CDR3 nucleotides: TGTGCCATCAGTGATTCGTCGAGGAGGGCTTTCTTT. It translates to CAISDSSRRAFF.

The rearrangement uses TRBV9 and TRBJ2-7; D may be TRBD1 or TRBD2 (5 bases each). V lost 4 bases and J lost 5, with 22 bases in between. Germline V gene sequence: CDR1 SGDLS, CDR2 YYNGEE. CDR3 length: 16 residues. CDR3 nucleotides: TGTGCCAGCAGCTTCTTACCCGGGACGCCTGGCGACGAGCAGTACTTC. Translation gives CASSFLPGTPGDEQYF.

The CDR3 region has the DNA TGTGCCAGCAGGCAGACGGGTGCAGATACGCAGTATTTT. Residues: CASRQTGADTQYF. The chain carries TRBV11-2 and TRBJ2-3; D is unresolved. Trimming cost V 6 bases and J 4 bases, with 11 bases left between them. The CDR3 has 13 amino acids. Per the germline V gene, CDR1 is SGHAT and CDR2 is FQNNGV.

About this clone: Other DNA sequences in this sample translate to the same CDR3. The chain combines TRBV30 with TRBJ1-5, with no clear D. The CDR3 consists of 14 residues. The V end lost 3 bases, the J end lost 2 bases, and 11 bases lay between the germline ends. CDR1 and CDR2 from the germline V gene are GTSNPN and SVGIG (reference sequence). CDR3 amino acids: CAWSPRGGNQPQHF. CDR3 bases: TGTGCCTGGAGCCCCCGGGGAGGCAATCAGCCCCAGCATTTT.

This clone was recorded once. The chain combines TRBV5-4 with TRBJ1-4; maybe TRBD1 (6 bases). The V gene lost 4 bases and the J gene lost 2 bases, with 18 bases spanning the gap. Germline values: CDR1 SGHNT, CDR2 YYREEE (reference sequence). The CDR3 loop spans 17 amino acids. The CDR3 DNA reads as TGTGCCAGCAGCACGATGGACAGTCTTGTGACTAATGAAAAACTGTTTTTT. This codes for CASSTMDSLVTNEKLFF.

CDR3 region: CASRHITRVNTGELFF. The DNA for the CDR3 is TGTGCCAGTAGACACATTACCAGAGTTAACACCGGGGAGCTGTTTTTT. The chain links TRBV19 to TRBJ2-2; D gene ambiguous. CDR3 length: 16 amino acids. V was shortened by 6 bases and J by 2 bases, with 16 bases between the two germline ends. Per the germline V gene, CDR1 is LNHDA and CDR2 is SQIVND (reference sequence).

CDR3 nucleotide sequence: TGTGCCAGCAGTGTTCGGGACTCCCGAACGGAGACCCAGTACTTC. It encodes CASSVRDSRTETQYF. The chain employs TRBV6-5 and TRBJ2-5, with a weak D call TRBD2 (6 bases). Trimming pared 5 bases from V and 5 bases from J, leaving 18 bases between. Germline loops: CDR1 MNHEY, CDR2 SVGAGI. The CDR3 covers 15 residues.